This TCR beta chain was obtained from a study of T cell responses to AZD1222 COVID-19 vaccine. Repertoires were generated with immunoSEQ multiplex PCR, while TCRdb's copy carries only in-frame clones and drops some. The repertoire includes under 250,000 clones, about 93% of them detected once, and roughly 0.99% sits in the top ten. Germline trimming cut 11 bases from V and 5 bases from J; bases unmatched to any gene: 28. The CDR3 runs 19 residues. CDR1 is SGHTA and CDR2 is FQGNSA in the germline V gene. On this clone: The antigen remains undetermined.

Points from the study as a whole: Donors were mostly white British, more females; clonal diversity possibly underestimated. The study sampled repertoires only after the peak T cell response. Just a handful of people given AZD1222 tested seropositive at baseline.

V usage is TRBV7-2 and J usage is TRBJ2-3; 7 bases line up with TRBD2. Material: peripheral blood, obtained on day 0 of MenACWY control vaccination. The clonotype comes from an adult in good health. CDR3 region: CALLHALEAGRGSQDTQYF. The CDR3, as DNA: TGTGCCCTCCTCCACGCTCTGGAAGCGGGGCGCGGGTCCCAAGATACGCAGTATTTT.